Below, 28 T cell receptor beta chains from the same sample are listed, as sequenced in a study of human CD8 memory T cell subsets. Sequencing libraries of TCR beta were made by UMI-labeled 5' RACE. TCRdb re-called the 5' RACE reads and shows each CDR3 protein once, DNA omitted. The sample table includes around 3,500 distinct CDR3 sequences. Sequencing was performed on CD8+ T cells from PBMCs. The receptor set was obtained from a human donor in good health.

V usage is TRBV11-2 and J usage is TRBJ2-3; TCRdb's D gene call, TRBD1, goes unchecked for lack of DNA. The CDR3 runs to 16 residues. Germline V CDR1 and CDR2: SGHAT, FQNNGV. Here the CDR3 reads CASSLSGGGLTDTQYF.

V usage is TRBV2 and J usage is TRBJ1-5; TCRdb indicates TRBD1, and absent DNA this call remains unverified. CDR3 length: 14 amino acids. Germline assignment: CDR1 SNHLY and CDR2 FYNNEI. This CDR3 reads CASTEGGWGQPQHF.

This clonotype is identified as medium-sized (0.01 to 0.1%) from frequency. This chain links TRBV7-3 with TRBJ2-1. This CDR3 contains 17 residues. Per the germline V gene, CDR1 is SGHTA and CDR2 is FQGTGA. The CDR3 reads CASSLTQYWDSYNEQFF. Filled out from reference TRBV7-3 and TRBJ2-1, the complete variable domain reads GAGVSQTPSNKVTEKGKYVELRCDPISGHTALYWYRQSLGQGPEFLIYFQGTGAADDSGLPNDRFFAVRPEGSVSTLKIQRTERGDSAVYLCASSLTQYWDSYNEQFFGPGTRLTVL.

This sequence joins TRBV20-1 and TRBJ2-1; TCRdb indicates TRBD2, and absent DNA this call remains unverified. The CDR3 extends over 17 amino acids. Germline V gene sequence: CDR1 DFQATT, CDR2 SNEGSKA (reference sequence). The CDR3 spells CSAPGLAEASSYNEQFF.

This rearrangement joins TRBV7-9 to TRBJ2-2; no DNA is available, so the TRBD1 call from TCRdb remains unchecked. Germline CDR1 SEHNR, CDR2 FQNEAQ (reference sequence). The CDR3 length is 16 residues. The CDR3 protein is CASSLDGDRRTGELFF. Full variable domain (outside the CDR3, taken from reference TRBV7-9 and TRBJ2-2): DTGVSQNPRHKITKRGQNVTFRCDPISEHNRLYWYRQTLGQGPEFLTYFQNEAQLEKSRLLSDRFSAERPKGSFSTLEIQRTEQGDSAMYLCASSLDGDRRTGELFFGEGSRLTVL.

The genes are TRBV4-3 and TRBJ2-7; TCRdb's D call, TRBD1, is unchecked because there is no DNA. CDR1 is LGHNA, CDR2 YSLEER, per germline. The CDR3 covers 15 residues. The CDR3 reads CASSQSPGHIYEQYF.

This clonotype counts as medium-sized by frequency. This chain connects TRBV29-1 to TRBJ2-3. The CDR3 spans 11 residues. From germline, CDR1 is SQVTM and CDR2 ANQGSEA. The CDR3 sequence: CSVWRTDTQYF.

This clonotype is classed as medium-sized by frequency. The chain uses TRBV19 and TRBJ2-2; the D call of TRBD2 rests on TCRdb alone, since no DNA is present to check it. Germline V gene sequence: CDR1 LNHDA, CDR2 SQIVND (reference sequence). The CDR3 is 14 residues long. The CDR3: CATPIAGFTGELFF.

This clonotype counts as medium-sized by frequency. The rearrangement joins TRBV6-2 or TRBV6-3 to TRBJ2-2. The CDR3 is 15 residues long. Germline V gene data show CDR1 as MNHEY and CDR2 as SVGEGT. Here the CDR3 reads CASSGSLKNTGELFF.

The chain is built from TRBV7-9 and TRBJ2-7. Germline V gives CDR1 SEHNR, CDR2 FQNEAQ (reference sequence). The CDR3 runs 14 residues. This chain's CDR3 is CASSLEGSTYEQYF.

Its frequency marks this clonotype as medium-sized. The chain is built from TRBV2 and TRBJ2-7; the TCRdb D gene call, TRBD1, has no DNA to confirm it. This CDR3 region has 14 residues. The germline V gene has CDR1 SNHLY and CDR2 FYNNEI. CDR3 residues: CASSEPGQAYEQYF.

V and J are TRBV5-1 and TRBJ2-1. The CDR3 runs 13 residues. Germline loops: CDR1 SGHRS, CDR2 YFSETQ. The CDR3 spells CASSQTVDNEQFF.

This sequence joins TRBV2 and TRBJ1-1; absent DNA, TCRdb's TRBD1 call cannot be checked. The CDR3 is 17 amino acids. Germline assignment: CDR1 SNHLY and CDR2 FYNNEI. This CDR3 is CASSPLTGGRMNTEAFF. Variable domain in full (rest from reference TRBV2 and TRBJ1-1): EPEVTQTPSHQVTQMGQEVILRCVPISNHLYFYWYRQILGQKVEFLVSFYNNEISEKSEIFDDQFSVERPDGSNFTLKIRSTKLEDSAMYFCASSPLTGGRMNTEAFFGQGTRLTVV.

CDR3 loop: CASSPDLQSYEQYF. This chain joins TRBV27 and TRBJ2-7. Germline V CDR1 and CDR2: MNHEY, SMNVEV (reference sequence). This CDR3 has 14 amino acids.

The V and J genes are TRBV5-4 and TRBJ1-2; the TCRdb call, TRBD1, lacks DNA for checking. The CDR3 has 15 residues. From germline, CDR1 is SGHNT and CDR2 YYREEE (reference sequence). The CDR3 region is CASSLSGSLEYGYTF.

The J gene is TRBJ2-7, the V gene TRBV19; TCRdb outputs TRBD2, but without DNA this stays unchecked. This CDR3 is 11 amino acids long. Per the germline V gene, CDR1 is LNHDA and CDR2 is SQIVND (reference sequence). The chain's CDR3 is CASAGGTEQYF.

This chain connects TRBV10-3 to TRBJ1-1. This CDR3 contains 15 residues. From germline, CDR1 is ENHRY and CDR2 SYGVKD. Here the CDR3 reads CATRSPDELNTEAFF.

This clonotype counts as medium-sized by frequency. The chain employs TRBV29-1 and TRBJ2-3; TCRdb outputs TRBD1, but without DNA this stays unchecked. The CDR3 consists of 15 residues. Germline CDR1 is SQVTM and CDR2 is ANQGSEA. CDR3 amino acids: CSANPRGRSTDTQYF.

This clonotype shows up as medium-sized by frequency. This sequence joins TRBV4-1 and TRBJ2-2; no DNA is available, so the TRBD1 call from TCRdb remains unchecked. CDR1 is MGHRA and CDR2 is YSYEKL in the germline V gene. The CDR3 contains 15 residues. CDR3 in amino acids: CASRRPDRNTGELFF.

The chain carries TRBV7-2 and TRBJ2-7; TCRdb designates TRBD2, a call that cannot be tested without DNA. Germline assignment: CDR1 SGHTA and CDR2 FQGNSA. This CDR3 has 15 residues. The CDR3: CASSYMGTATYEQYF. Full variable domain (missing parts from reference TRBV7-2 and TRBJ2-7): GAGVSQSPSNKVTEKGKDVELRCDPISGHTALYWYRQSLGQGLEFLIYFQGNSAPDKSGLPSDRFSAERTGGSVSTLTIQRTQQEDSAVYLCASSYMGTATYEQYFGPGTRLTVT.

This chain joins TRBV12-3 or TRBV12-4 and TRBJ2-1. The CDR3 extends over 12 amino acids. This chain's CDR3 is CASSFSFDEQFF.

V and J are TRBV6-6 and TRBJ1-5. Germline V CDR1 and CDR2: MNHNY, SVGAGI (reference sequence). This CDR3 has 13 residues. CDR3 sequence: CASSPTGPQPQHF.

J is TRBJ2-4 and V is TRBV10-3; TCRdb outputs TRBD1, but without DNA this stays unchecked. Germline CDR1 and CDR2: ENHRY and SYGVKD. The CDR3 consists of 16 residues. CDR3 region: CAISESIIRDKNIQYF.

The CDR3 here is CAISPGTSASHEQFF. This chain links TRBV24-1 with TRBJ2-1; with no DNA, the TCRdb D assignment of TRBD2 cannot be verified. This CDR3 has 15 residues. Germline V lookup: CDR1 KGHDR, CDR2 SFDVKD.

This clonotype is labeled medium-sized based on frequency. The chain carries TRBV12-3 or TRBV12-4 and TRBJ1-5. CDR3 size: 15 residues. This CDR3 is CASSLLPWGNQPQHF.

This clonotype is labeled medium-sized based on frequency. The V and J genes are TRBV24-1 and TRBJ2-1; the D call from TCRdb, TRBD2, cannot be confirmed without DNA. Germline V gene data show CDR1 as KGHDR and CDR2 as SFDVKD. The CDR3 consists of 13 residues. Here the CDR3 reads CATSELRAGEQFF.

This chain's CDR3 is CASSQFANTGELFF. V and J are TRBV4-2 and TRBJ2-2. CDR3 length equals 14 residues. CDR1 and CDR2 from the germline V gene are LGHNA and YNFKEQ.

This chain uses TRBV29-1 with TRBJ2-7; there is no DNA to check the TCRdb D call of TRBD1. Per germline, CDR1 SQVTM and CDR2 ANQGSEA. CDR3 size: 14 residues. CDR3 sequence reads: CSVLPGQGVYEQYF.